One sample yielded the 8 T cell receptor beta chains listed below, sequenced in a study of OX40 agonist ivuxolimab in advanced cancers. Some clones are missing from TCRdb's copy, which holds only in-frame ones; the method was immunoSEQ multiplex PCR. This table has about 40,000 clones, more than 75% appearing once. The sample in question was CD4+ or CD8+ T cells sorted from blood, obtained in a trial of the OX40 agonist ivuxolimab. All receptors come from an adult with an advanced solid tumor such as melanoma, head and neck, liver or kidney cancer.

The V gene is TRBV29-1, the J gene TRBJ1-2; possibly TRBD1 for D (6 bases). Germline V gives CDR1 SQVTM, CDR2 ANQGSEA. V lost 4 bases and J 2 bases, leaving 11 bases between the germline ends. CDR3 size: 13 residues. The CDR3 DNA reads as TGCAGCGTTGTGGGGGGGGCGAACTATGGCTACACCTTC. It specifies CSVVGGANYGYTF.

V is TRBV7-3 and J is TRBJ1-3; a weak D match, TRBD1 (5 bases). The CDR3 runs to 15 residues. V dropped 3 bases and J dropped 0 bases, with 9 bases sitting between them. Germline CDR1 SGHTA, CDR2 FQGTGA. Here the CDR3 reads CASSFGAGSGNTIYF. The CDR3 region has the DNA TGTGCCAGCAGCTTCGGGGCGGGCTCTGGAAACACCATATATTTT. The variable domain in full, completed from reference TRBV7-3 and TRBJ1-3, reads GAGVSQTPSNKVTEKGKYVELRCDPISGHTALYWYRQSLGQGPEFLIYFQGTGAADDSGLPNDRFFAVRPEGSVSTLKIQRTERGDSAVYLCASSFGAGSGNTIYFGEGSWLTVV.

This clone is classed as medium-sized. The V and J genes are TRBV7-3 and TRBJ2-1, with TRBD2 matching over 16 bases. CDR1 is SGHTA, CDR2 FQGTGA, per germline. The V segment lost 2 bases and the J segment 8 bases; nucleotides outside the gene matches: 6. This CDR3 is 17 amino acids long. The CDR3 DNA sequence: TGTGCCAGCAGCTTAGGGACTAGCGGGAGGGCCGTGGATGAGCAGTTCTTC. Translated: CASSLGTSGRAVDEQFF.

This clone was found once. The V call is TRBV29-1, the J call TRBJ2-1; D is ambiguous. The CDR3 contains 13 residues. Germline V gene data show CDR1 as SQVTM and CDR2 as ANQGSEA. This CDR3 is CNVLTGSYNEQFF. Written as DNA, the CDR3 is TGCAACGTCCTGACCGGCTCCTACAATGAGCAGTTCTTC.

The V and J genes are TRBV6-6 and TRBJ2-5; tentatively, D is TRBD2 (6 bases). The CDR3 totals 14 residues. In germline, CDR1 is MNHNY, CDR2 SVGAGI (reference sequence). Trimming stripped 11 bases from V and 0 bases from J, with 16 bases between. The CDR3 region has the DNA TGTGCCTCAAACTCGGGGGAGTACCAAGAGACCCAGTACTTC. It yields the protein CASNSGEYQETQYF.

This clone showed up just once. This chain joins TRBV4-2 and TRBJ1-1; TRBD1 matches at 9 bases. The V and J ends lost 1 base and 0 bases, in that order; junction bases with no gene match: 12. The CDR3 covers 19 residues. Germline loops: CDR1 LGHNA, CDR2 YNFKEQ. CDR3 coding DNA: TGTGCCAGCAGCCAAGCAACCGGGACAGGGATTTATGTGAACACTGAAGCTTTCTTT. It specifies CASSQATGTGIYVNTEAFF.

This clone was counted a few times. The chain joins TRBV5-1 to TRBJ2-1; 10 nucleotides agree with TRBD2. The CDR3 runs 15 residues. V was clipped by 1 base and J by 3 bases; unmatched bases: 1. Germline assignment: CDR1 SGHRS and CDR2 YFSETQ. CDR3 loop: CASSLTSGDYNEQFF. For the CDR3, the DNA is TGCGCCAGCAGCTTGACTAGCGGGGACTACAATGAGCAGTTCTTC.

This clone appeared once. The J gene is TRBJ2-5, the V gene TRBV5-8; D remains ambiguous. Trimming took 1 base from V and 5 from J, leaving 3 bases between them. The CDR3 contains 11 residues. Germline V lookup: CDR1 SGHTS, CDR2 YDEGEE. The CDR3, as DNA: TGTGCCAGCAGCTTGTACGAGACCCAGTACTTC. It is translated as CASSLYETQYF.